This TCR beta chain was sequenced for a study of cytomegalovirus exposure and HLA in healthy donors. Overall study context: A prior analysis found fewer than 120 million unique TCR beta sequences from around 200 million T cells. Ancestry clustering placed more than 80% of some 400 genotyped donors in the Caucasian-associated cluster.

Concerning this clone: Its matching antigen is unknown.

This CDR3 has 15 amino acids. CDR1 is SGHTA, CDR2 FQGTGA, per germline. Trimming at V came to 3 bases and at J to 3 bases, leaving 3 bases not matched to a gene. Study outcomes and limitations: The later analysis indicated that the majority of CMV-associated TCR beta chains appeared HLA-restricted. Association with HLA alleles at 0.05 false discovery rate was found for 15,000 to 20,000 TCR beta sequences in a later analysis.

Both 60 Vbeta primers and 13 Jbeta primers went into the PCR. Here immunoSEQ multiplex PCR was the method, and the copy in TCRdb shows in-frame clones only, minus some. The sample lists some 50,000 clones, around 72% seen once, with 22% in the top ten. Sequenced material: PBMCs. The sequence came from a woman aged 50 to 60 in good health and CMV-seropositive. The rearrangement uses TRBV7-3 and TRBJ2-3; 10 bases agree with TRBD1. The CDR3: CASSLTGGRTDTQYF. The CDR3 nucleotides read TGTGCCAGCAGCTTGACAGGGGGCAGGACAGATACGCAGTATTTT.